This entry describes one T cell receptor (beta chain). Its antigen is not identified. This sample stems from a study of CD8 T cells in Susac syndrome. Germline CDR1 reads ENHRY; CDR2 reads SYGVKD. The CDR3 spans 15 residues. The ends were cut back, 7 bases at V and 0 bases at J, with 14 bases in the middle. General observations from the study: An acknowledgment was made by the study that its TCR sequencing and HLA analysis involved relatively few individuals.

Reverse transcription of roughly 0.45 to 1 ug RNA was performed with random hexamers. Coverage of TCR beta CDR3 amplification by immunoSEQ multiplex PCR extended to 54 Vbeta and 13 Jbeta. Each CDR3 protein gets one entry after TCRdb re-called the immunoSEQ multiplex PCR reads with MiXCR. The sample includes some 140,000 distinct CDR3 sequences, under 95% of them seen just once. The T cells that were sequenced for TCR beta were CD8+ and CD4+ cells from blood. Through negative isolation, CD4+ and CD8+ T cells were obtained, while TEMRA cells were enriched using FACS. The sequence was obtained from a human donor with multiple sclerosis. This chain links TRBV10-3 with TRBJ2-3; possible D gene TRBD2, 6 bases. The specimen sequenced was CD8+ T cells from PBMCs. The CDR3 DNA follows: TGTGCCATCACCGACCCGGGGGTTAGCACAGATACGCAGTATTTT. Residues: CAITDPGVSTDTQYF.